The 8 T cell receptor beta chains reported below all come from one sample, sequenced in a study of blood T cell repertoires in COVID-19. Data came from immunoSEQ multiplex PCR; TCRdb stores just in-frame clones and leaves some out. This sample yields 110,000 or so clones, of which over 75% are seen a single time; about 1.6% belongs to the top ten. Sequenced: peripheral blood. The receptor set was obtained from a man aged 45 to 65 with acute or convalescent COVID-19.

This chain joins TRBV9 and TRBJ2-3; 8 bases agree with TRBD1. This CDR3 is built from 15 residues. The junction had 6 bases not matched to a gene; V was cut back by 4 bases and J by 2 bases. CDR1 and CDR2 (germline): SGDLS, YYNGEE. The CDR3 region is CASSQRTGNTDTQYF. As DNA, the CDR3 is TGTGCCAGCAGCCAAAGGACAGGGAACACAGATACGCAGTATTTT. Together with reference TRBV9 and TRBJ2-3, the CDR3 gives the full variable domain: DSGVTQTPKHLITATGQRVTLRCSPRSGDLSVYWYQQSLDQGLQFLIQYYNGEERAKGNILERFSAQQFPDLHSELNLSSLELGDSALYFCASSQRTGNTDTQYFGPGTRLTVL.

The V and J genes are TRBV6-1 and TRBJ1-2; D not resolved. The CDR3 consists of 17 residues. Germline CDR1 MNHNS, CDR2 SASEGT. V was trimmed by 1 base and J by 7 bases, leaving 22 bases between them. Here the CDR3 DNA reads TGTGCCAGCAGTGAAGAGGTTGCGGCTGGCGCTCGGGGTGGCTACACCTTC. This encodes CASSEEVAAGARGGYTF.

The chain employs TRBV27 and TRBJ1-1, with 7 bases that match TRBD1. The CDR3 is made up of 14 amino acids. CDR1 is MNHEY, CDR2 SMNVEV, per germline (reference sequence). V lost 3 bases to trimming and J lost 8 bases; unmatched junction nucleotides: 9. DNA of the CDR3: TGTGCCAGCAGTTTCACCGACAGGGCTTTAGAAGCTTTCTTT. It translates to CASSFTDRALEAFF.

This chain uses TRBV6-5 with TRBJ1-1; 8 nucleotides align to TRBD1. Germline V CDR1 and CDR2: MNHEY, SVGAGI. V was pared by 4 bases and J by 7 bases, with 5 bases of the junction left unmatched. The CDR3 has 13 amino acids. The CDR3 DNA sequence: TGTGCCAGCAGTTCCGACAGGGGCCTTGAAGCTTTCTTT. The encoded protein is CASSSDRGLEAFF.

The rearrangement links TRBV3-1 (or the pseudogene TRBV3-2) to TRBJ2-1; 7 bases fit TRBD1. Trimming took 4 bases from V and 0 from J; bases not matched to a gene: 3. This CDR3 is 15 amino acids long. Germline CDR1 is LGHDT and CDR2 is YNNKEL (reference sequence). Written as DNA, the CDR3 is TGTGCCAGCAGCCGACAGGGCAGCTCCTACAATGAGCAGTTCTTC. Translation gives CASSRQGSSYNEQFF.

This clone was found a few times. The chain employs TRBV20-1 and TRBJ2-1, with 9 bases lining up with TRBD2. J lost 8 bases, V lost 3 bases, and 8 bases had no gene match. Per germline, CDR1 DFQATT and CDR2 SNEGSKA (reference sequence). The CDR3 loop spans 14 amino acids. The CDR3 DNA reads TGCAGTGCTAGTGGTCTAGCGGGGTCCGATGAGCAGTTCTTC. Amino acids: CSASGLAGSDEQFF.

The chain is built from TRBV19 and TRBJ1-4; the D gene is possibly TRBD1 (5 bases). Trimming stripped 8 bases from V and 5 bases from J, with 15 bases between. Germline V gives CDR1 LNHDA, CDR2 SQIVND (reference sequence). This CDR3 contains 14 residues. CDR3 amino acids: CASATGGGNEKLFF. The CDR3 coding sequence is TGTGCCAGTGCTACAGGCGGGGGAAATGAAAAACTGTTTTTT.

J is TRBJ2-1 and V is TRBV7-3; TRBD1 is a possible D gene (6 bases). CDR3 length: 16 residues. Trimming shortened V by 3 bases and J by 2 bases, and 14 bases separated the two germline ends. Germline V gives CDR1 SGHTA, CDR2 FQGTGA. CDR3: CASSLRRDTPYNEQFF. The CDR3 coding sequence is TGTGCCAGCAGCTTGAGACGGGACACCCCCTACAATGAGCAGTTCTTC. Full variable domain (remainder filled in from reference TRBV7-3 and TRBJ2-1): GAGVSQTPSNKVTEKGKYVELRCDPISGHTALYWYRQSLGQGPEFLIYFQGTGAADDSGLPNDRFFAVRPEGSVSTLKIQRTERGDSAVYLCASSLRRDTPYNEQFFGPGTRLTVL.